This entry describes one T cell receptor beta chain. The sample originates from a study of control samples from healthy donors and cancer patients. Clones were read by immunoSEQ multiplex PCR, and TCRdb kept only the in-frame ones, dropping some. This table holds roughly 130,000 clones, more than 80% found once. V lost 4 bases to trimming and J lost 7 bases; unmatched junction nucleotides: 12. This CDR3 has 15 amino acids. Looked up from germline, CDR1 is SGHDN and CDR2 is FVKESK. The specimen was blood. The rearrangement joins TRBV14 to TRBJ2-7; 8 bases align to TRBD1. The origin of this receptor is a man between 18 and 29 years old in good health. This chain's CDR3 is CASSPVPGQALEQYF. The CDR3, as DNA: TGTGCCAGCAGCCCGGTCCCGGGACAGGCTCTGGAGCAGTACTTC. Drawing the rest from reference TRBV14 and TRBJ2-7, the complete variable domain is EAGVTQFPSHSVIEKGQTVTLRCDPISGHDNLYWYRRVMGKEIKFLLHFVKESKQDESGMPNNRFLAERTGGTYSTLKVQPAELEDSGVYFCASSPVPGQALEQYFGPGTRLTVT.